These T cell receptor beta chains were read from a single sample in a study of blood T cell repertoires in COVID-19. TCRdb's table, derived via immunoSEQ multiplex PCR, lists solely in-frame clones and lacks some. The sample has about 33,000 clones; around nine tenths are singletons. The sequencing input was peripheral blood. These receptors were obtained from a human donor in a cohort sampled during active COVID-19. Both conserved end residues are part of each CDR3. D genes are given only for firm matches. Expanded clones get a size class; other rows say once, few or many, or leave the size out.

j_call: TRBJ1-1
d_call: .
v_call: TRBV4-1
clone_size: .
cdr3_nt: TGCGCCAGCAGCCAAGAGCGTGCGAGGGCCACTGAAGCTTTCTTT
cdr3_aa: CASSQERARATEAFF

j_call: TRBJ1-5
d_call: TRBD1
v_call: TRBV5-1
clone_size: .
cdr3_nt: TGCGCCAGCAGGGACAGGGACAATCAGCCCCAGCATTTT
cdr3_aa: CASRDRDNQPQHF

j_call: TRBJ2-1
d_call: TRBD1
v_call: TRBV3-1/TRBV3-2
clone_size: .
cdr3_nt: TGTGCCAGCAGTCACAGGGGCGCTTACAATGAGCAGTTCTTC
cdr3_aa: CASSHRGAYNEQFF

j_call: TRBJ2-1
d_call: TRBD2
v_call: TRBV18
clone_size: .
cdr3_nt: TGTGCCAGCTCACCGACTAGCGGGGGGGCGAATGAGCAGTTCTTC
cdr3_aa: CASSPTSGGANEQFF

j_call: TRBJ1-1
d_call: .
v_call: TRBV5-1
clone_size: .
cdr3_nt: TGCGCCAGCAGCTTACAGGGCGAGGACACTGAAGCTTTCTTT
cdr3_aa: CASSLQGEDTEAFF

j_call: TRBJ2-6
d_call: TRBD2
v_call: TRBV5-1
clone_size: once
cdr3_nt: TGCGCCAGCAGAACTAGCGCAGGGGCCAACGTCCTGACTTTC
cdr3_aa: CASRTSAGANVLTF

j_call: TRBJ2-7
d_call: TRBD1
v_call: TRBV29-1
clone_size: few
cdr3_nt: TGCAGCGCAGGACAGGCCCAACGGGAGCAGTACTTC
cdr3_aa: CSAGQAQREQYF

j_call: TRBJ2-1
d_call: TRBD2
v_call: TRBV11-2
clone_size: .
cdr3_nt: TGTGCCAGCAGCCCCCGAGCGGGGGGAAGCTCCTACAATGAGCAGTTCTTC
cdr3_aa: CASSPRAGGSSYNEQFF

j_call: TRBJ1-5
d_call: .
v_call: TRBV19
clone_size: .
cdr3_nt: TGTGCCAGTAGTATGGGGCAGTCGGGGGATCAGCCCCAGCATTTT
cdr3_aa: CASSMGQSGDQPQHF

j_call: TRBJ2-1
d_call: TRBD2
v_call: TRBV6-4
clone_size: .
cdr3_nt: TGTGCCAGCAGAAGAACTAGCGACTCCTACAATGAGCAGTTCTTC
cdr3_aa: CASRRTSDSYNEQFF

j_call: TRBJ2-3
d_call: TRBD2
v_call: TRBV2
clone_size: once
cdr3_nt: TGTGCCAGCAGTGAAGCGCTGTCGACTAGCGGGGGTACGCAGTATTTT
cdr3_aa: CASSEALSTSGGTQYF

j_call: TRBJ2-7
d_call: TRBD1
v_call: TRBV11-1
clone_size: .
cdr3_nt: TGTGCCAGCAGCTTACGAGGACAGGGACTCGAGCAGTACTTC
cdr3_aa: CASSLRGQGLEQYF

j_call: TRBJ2-3
d_call: .
v_call: TRBV15
clone_size: .
cdr3_nt: TGTGCCACCAGCAGAGGCCTGGGGCAGTTCACAGATACGCAGTATTTT
cdr3_aa: CATSRGLGQFTDTQYF

j_call: TRBJ2-3
d_call: .
v_call: TRBV29-1
clone_size: .
cdr3_nt: TGCAGCGGGGGAGGGGGCGCAATAGATACGCAGTATTTT
cdr3_aa: CSGGGGAIDTQYF

j_call: TRBJ2-2
d_call: .
v_call: TRBV11-2
clone_size: few
cdr3_nt: TGTGCCAGCGCCCCGTTCCAGGGGCTGTGGTCCGGGGAGCTGTTTTTT
cdr3_aa: CASAPFQGLWSGELFF

j_call: TRBJ1-3
d_call: .
v_call: TRBV9
clone_size: .
cdr3_nt: TGTGCCAGCAGCAACAGCGGGACTCTCGGAAACACCATATATTTT
cdr3_aa: CASSNSGTLGNTIYF

j_call: TRBJ2-7
d_call: TRBD1
v_call: TRBV27
clone_size: .
cdr3_nt: TGTGCCAGCAGTTTACAGGGGGAAGCTTACGAGCAGTACTTC
cdr3_aa: CASSLQGEAYEQYF

j_call: TRBJ2-1
d_call: TRBD2
v_call: TRBV19
clone_size: .
cdr3_nt: TGTGCCAGTAGTACGCTCACTAGCGGGGGAGGCTACAATGAGCAGTTCTTC
cdr3_aa: CASSTLTSGGGYNEQFF

j_call: TRBJ1-2
d_call: TRBD1
v_call: TRBV7-9
clone_size: .
cdr3_nt: TGTGCCAGCAGCCCGTGGACAGGGACGGATGGAGGCTACACCTTC
cdr3_aa: CASSPWTGTDGGYTF